The 8 T cell receptor beta chains reported below all come from one sample, sequenced in a study of T cells in Graves' hyperthyroidism and ophthalmopathy. TCR beta CDR3 sequences were amplified from RNA transcripts. In the first-round RT-PCR of the TCR CDR3, the HTBI primer set was used. MiXCR, applied by TCRdb to the multiplex PCR reads, yields one record per CDR3 protein. The profile shows hundreds of thousands of distinct CDR3 sequences, 15% to 20% of them singletons. Sequences were obtained from blood. These TCRs come from a young woman with Graves' ophthalmopathy.

The sample holds many counts of this clonotype. This sequence joins TRBV11-2 and TRBJ1-1; 7 bases match TRBD1. Germline V gene data show CDR1 as SGHAT and CDR2 as FQNNGV. V shed 7 bases and J 6 bases; nucleotides not matched to a gene: 5. The CDR3 is 12 amino acids. The CDR3 nucleotides are TGTGCCAGCACCCAGGGGGTTTCTGAAGCTTTCTTT. This gives the protein CASTQGVSEAFF.

This clonotype has a count of ten or more. The chain couples TRBV28 to TRBJ2-1; 7 nucleotides match TRBD2. CDR1 and CDR2 from the germline V gene are MDHEN and SYDVKM. V was clipped by 4 bases and J by 0 bases; unmatched bases: 9. This CDR3 is 17 amino acids long. The CDR3 DNA follows: TGTGCCAGCAGTTGGGGCAGCGGGATGAGCTCCTACAATGAGCAGTTCTTC. Amino acid sequence: CASSWGSGMSSYNEQFF.

This clonotype was seen a handful of times. The chain links TRBV28 to TRBJ2-7; D remains ambiguous. V was pared by 5 bases and J by 6 bases, with 11 bases between. This CDR3 has 12 amino acids. Germline V gene lookup returns CDR1 MDHEN and CDR2 SYDVKM. CDR3 in DNA: TGTGCCAGCAGTCCTATCCATCCCGAGCAGTACTTC. Its protein product is CASSPIHPEQYF.

The chain is built from TRBV6-1 and TRBJ2-1; 9 bases are shared with TRBD2. The trim removed 5 bases at V and 7 bases at J, leaving 6 bases unmatched. The CDR3 consists of 14 residues. The germline gives CDR1 MNHNS, CDR2 SASEGT. Written as DNA, the CDR3 is TGTGCCAGCAGTTCACCGGGACTAGCTAATGAGCAGTTCTTC. Amino acids: CASSSPGLANEQFF.

J is TRBJ2-1 and V is TRBV6-1; D is tentatively TRBD1 or TRBD2 (5 bases each). CDR1 is MNHNS and CDR2 is SASEGT in the germline V gene. The CDR3 has 13 amino acids. V shed 5 bases and J shed 8 bases, with 13 bases lying between them. The CDR3 coding sequence is TGTGCCAGCAGTACGGGGCTACGGGATGAGCAGTTCTTC. Protein sequence: CASSTGLRDEQFF.

This clonotype was picked up a small number of times. The chain carries TRBV14 and TRBJ1-1; weak D call: TRBD1 (6 bases). Germline lookup yields CDR1 SGHDN and CDR2 FVKESK. Trimming removed 4 bases at V and 11 bases at J, with 14 bases between. This CDR3 contains 12 residues. The CDR3 loop is CASSRLGGQAFF. CDR3 bases: TGTGCCAGCAGCCGCTTGGGGGGGCAGGCTTTCTTT.

This clonotype has more than one count but fewer than ten. This rearrangement joins TRBV9 to TRBJ2-5; D unclear. Trimming took 3 bases from V and 3 from J, leaving 6 bases between them. The CDR3 runs 12 residues. Germline-derived CDR1 and CDR2 are SGDLS and YYNGEE. Here the CDR3 DNA reads TGTGCCAGCAGCGCACTGGAAGAGACCCAGTACTTC. Translating it yields CASSALEETQYF.

This clonotype was found many times. The chain joins TRBV28 to TRBJ1-1, with D unclear. From germline, CDR1 is MDHEN and CDR2 SYDVKM. V shed 3 bases and J shed 0 bases, with 8 bases lying between them. The length of the CDR3 is 14 residues. This CDR3 reads CASSFPAVNTEAFF. The CDR3 coding sequence is TGTGCCAGCAGTTTCCCGGCGGTGAACACTGAAGCTTTCTTT.